Included here is one T cell receptor beta chain sequence, with context. The antigen is undetermined. TCR beta libraries were built with iRepertoire HTBI primers and Arm-PCR of CDR3 regions. TCRdb ran MiXCR on the multiplex PCR reads and lists one entry per CDR3 protein. The top ten clones hold 25% to 30% of a sample with hundreds of thousands of distinct CDR3 sequences, 15% to 20% of them seen once. The data stem from a study of regulatory T cells in long-lasting Graves disease. Findings and caveats of the study: Since the sample size was small, accuracy may have been reduced.

The CDR3 totals 15 residues. Germline V gene data show CDR1 as SGDLS and CDR2 as YYNGEE. Trimming took off 0 bases at V and 4 bases at J, with 12 bases between the two ends. Time point in this sample: newly diagnosed GD, antithyroid drugs for less than 3 months. Preparation of the TCR library used RNA extracted from PBMCs. Doctors identified Graves' disease using the American Thyroid Association guidelines. These data were also filed under a second study, of T cells in Graves' hyperthyroidism and ophthalmopathy. This second report adds: Patients were excluded for uncontrolled infection, other autoimmune disease, pregnancy or lactation. Ophthalmopathy was model-predicted a median about 6 months pre-onset.

Source: peripheral blood mononuclear cells (PBMCs), taken at new diagnosis, from a patient treated with antithyroid drugs. The TCR originated in a man aged 40-49 years with Graves disease. The J gene is TRBJ2-3, the V gene TRBV9, with unresolved D. CDR3 loop: CASSVGYLKPDTQYF. The CDR3 DNA sequence: TGTGCCAGCAGCGTAGGTTACCTGAAGCCAGATACGCAGTATTTT.